What follows are 7 T cell receptor beta chains derived from one specimen sequenced in a study of neurological immune-mediated disorders. Specified time point: longitudinal time-point 1 (baseline). TCRdb independently ran MiXCR on the 5' RACE reads; one entry per CDR3 protein. The table lists 55,000 to 80,000 distinct CDR3 sequences, 12% to 15% of them singletons. The sequencing input was PBMCs. The receptors were gathered from a female donor with HTLV-1-associated myelopathy (HAM/TSP).

This clonotype came up many times. The chain employs TRBV12-3 or TRBV12-4 and TRBJ1-1; D may be TRBD1 (5 bases). This CDR3 is 15 amino acids long. The V and J ends lost 6 bases and 1 base respectively, with 15 bases between them. For the CDR3, the DNA is TGTGCCAGCAGCATCAAACCGACAGAGAACACTGAAGCTTTCTTT. This codes for CASSIKPTENTEAFF.

The table lists this clonotype with many counts. The chain joins TRBV5-1 to TRBJ2-1; TRBD2 matches 7 bases. The CDR3 loop spans 16 amino acids. The V and J ends lost 4 bases and 0 bases, in that order; junction bases with no gene match: 7. Germline V gives CDR1 SGHRS, CDR2 YFSETQ. Here the CDR3 reads CASSRNPGGSYNEQFF. In DNA, the CDR3 is TGCGCCAGCAGCCGGAACCCGGGAGGCTCCTACAATGAGCAGTTCTTC.

This clonotype was seen repeatedly, ten times or more. The rearrangement uses TRBV20-1 and TRBJ2-2, with D maybe TRBD2 (5 bases). The CDR3 contains 14 residues. V lost 1 base and J lost 7, with 13 bases in between. The germline gives CDR1 DFQATT, CDR2 SNEGSKA (reference sequence). CDR3 region: CSARVGPAGGELFF. The CDR3, as DNA: TGCAGTGCTAGAGTAGGGCCGGCGGGCGGGGAGCTGTTTTTT.

This clonotype has ten or more counts. The chain is built from TRBV5-1 and TRBJ2-1, with D tentatively TRBD1 (6 bases). Trimming removed 4 bases from V and 9 bases from J, with 20 bases in between. This CDR3 spans 15 amino acids. Germline values: CDR1 SGHRS, CDR2 YFSETQ. CDR3 amino acids: CASSPDTGINLEQFF. The DNA for the CDR3 is TGCGCCAGCAGCCCAGATACAGGGATCAATCTTGAGCAGTTCTTC.

V and J are TRBV5-1 and TRBJ2-1; D is perhaps TRBD2 (5 bases). This CDR3 spans 16 amino acids. Germline lookup yields CDR1 SGHRS and CDR2 YFSETQ. V lost 0 bases and J 6 bases, leaving 16 bases between the germline ends. CDR3 DNA: TGCGCCAGCAGCTTGGCCCCCTCCCCCCTAGCCAATGAGCAGTTCTTC. This codes for CASSLAPSPLANEQFF.

The chain combines TRBV18 with TRBJ1-5; D remains ambiguous. This CDR3 comprises 13 residues. Germline CDR1 and CDR2: KGHSH and LQKENI. Deletions cut 4 bases from V and 3 bases from J, with 7 bases between. The CDR3 DNA reads TGTGCCAGCTCACTCGACCTCAATCAGCCCCAGCATTTT. Translating it yields CASSLDLNQPQHF.

In this sample, this clonotype turned up many times. CDR3 sequence (DNA): TGTGCCAGCAGCGCCGGATTGGGGGGCACCAACATTCAGTACTTC. Translating gives CASSAGLGGTNIQYF. This sequence joins TRBV9 and TRBJ2-4; D is possibly TRBD1 or TRBD2 (6 bases each). This CDR3 has 15 amino acids. Looked up from germline, CDR1 is SGDLS and CDR2 is YYNGEE. Deletions cut 3 bases from V and 7 bases from J, with 17 bases between. The full variable domain, with the rest looked up from reference TRBV9 and TRBJ2-4, is DSGVTQTPKHLITATGQRVTLRCSPRSGDLSVYWYQQSLDQGLQFLIQYYNGEERAKGNILERFSAQQFPDLHSELNLSSLELGDSALYFCASSAGLGGTNIQYFGAGTRLSVL.